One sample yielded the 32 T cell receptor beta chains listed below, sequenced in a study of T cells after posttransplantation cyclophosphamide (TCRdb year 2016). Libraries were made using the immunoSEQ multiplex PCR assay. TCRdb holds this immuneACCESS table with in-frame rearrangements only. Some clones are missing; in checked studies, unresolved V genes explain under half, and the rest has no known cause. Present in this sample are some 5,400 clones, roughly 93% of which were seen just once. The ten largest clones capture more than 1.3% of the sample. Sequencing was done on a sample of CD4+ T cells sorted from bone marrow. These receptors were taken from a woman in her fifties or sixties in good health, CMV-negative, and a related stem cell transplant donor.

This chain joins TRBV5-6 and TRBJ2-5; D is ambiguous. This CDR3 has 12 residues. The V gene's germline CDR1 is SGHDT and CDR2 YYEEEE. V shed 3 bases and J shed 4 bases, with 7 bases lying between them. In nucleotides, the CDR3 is TGTGCCAGCAGCTGGGCCCGAGAGACCCAGTACTTC. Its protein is CASSWARETQYF.

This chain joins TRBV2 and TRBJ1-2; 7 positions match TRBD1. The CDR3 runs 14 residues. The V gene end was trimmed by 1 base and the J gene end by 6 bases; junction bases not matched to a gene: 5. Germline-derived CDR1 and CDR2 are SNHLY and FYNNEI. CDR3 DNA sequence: TGTGCCAGCAGTGAAGGTTGGGACAGTCATGGCTACACCTTC. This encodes CASSEGWDSHGYTF.

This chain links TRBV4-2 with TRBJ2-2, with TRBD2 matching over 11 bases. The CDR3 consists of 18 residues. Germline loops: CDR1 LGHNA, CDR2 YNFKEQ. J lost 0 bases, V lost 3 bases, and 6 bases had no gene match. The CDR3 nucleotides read TGTGCCAGCAGCCAGACCCCTAGCGGGAGGCCGAACACCGGGGAGCTGTTTTTT. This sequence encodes CASSQTPSGRPNTGELFF.

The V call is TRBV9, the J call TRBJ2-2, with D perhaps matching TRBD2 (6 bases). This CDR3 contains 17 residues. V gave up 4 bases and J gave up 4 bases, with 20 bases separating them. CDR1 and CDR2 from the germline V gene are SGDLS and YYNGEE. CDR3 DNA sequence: TGTGCCAGCAGCATCACACCGGGCGGGGAAACCACCGGGGAGCTGTTTTTT. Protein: CASSITPGGETTGELFF.

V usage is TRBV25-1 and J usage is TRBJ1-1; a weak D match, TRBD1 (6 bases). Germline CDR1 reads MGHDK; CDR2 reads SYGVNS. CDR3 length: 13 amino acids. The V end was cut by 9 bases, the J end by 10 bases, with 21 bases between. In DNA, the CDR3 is TGTGCCAGTGCCGGGACACCAAATTTTTTAGCTTTCTTT. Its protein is CASAGTPNFLAFF.

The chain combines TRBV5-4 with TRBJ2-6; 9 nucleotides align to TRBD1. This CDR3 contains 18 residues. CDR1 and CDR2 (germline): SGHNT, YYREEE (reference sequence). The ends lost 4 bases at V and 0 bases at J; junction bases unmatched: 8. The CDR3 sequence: CASSSSTGGVSGANVLTF. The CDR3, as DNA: TGTGCCAGCAGCAGCTCGACAGGGGGGGTCTCTGGGGCCAACGTCCTGACTTTC.

CDR3 residues: CSVAGTRGSYEQYF. The DNA for the CDR3 is TGCAGCGTTGCCGGGACTAGGGGGTCCTACGAGCAGTACTTC. The genes are TRBV29-1 and TRBJ2-7, with TRBD2 matching 8 bases. Trimming removed 4 bases from V and 1 base from J; junction bases left unmatched: 6. This CDR3 has 14 residues. Germline assignment: CDR1 SQVTM and CDR2 ANQGSEA.

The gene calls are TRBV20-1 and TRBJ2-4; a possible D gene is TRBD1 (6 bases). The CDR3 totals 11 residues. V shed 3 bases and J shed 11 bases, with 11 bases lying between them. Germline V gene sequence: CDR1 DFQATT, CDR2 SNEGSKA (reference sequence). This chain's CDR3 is CSARGAGLQYF. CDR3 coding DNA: TGCAGTGCTAGGGGGGCCGGACTTCAGTACTTC.

The CDR3 sequence is CASSLGLAGNTGELFF. CDR3 coding DNA: TGTGCCAGCAGCTTAGGCCTAGCGGGGAACACCGGGGAGCTGTTTTTT. This chain uses TRBV7-6 with TRBJ2-2; 8 bases align to TRBD2. V trimming: 1 base; J trimming: 1 base; junction bases outside the gene matches: 2. Germline V gene sequence: CDR1 SGHVS, CDR2 FNYEAQ. This CDR3 is built from 16 residues.

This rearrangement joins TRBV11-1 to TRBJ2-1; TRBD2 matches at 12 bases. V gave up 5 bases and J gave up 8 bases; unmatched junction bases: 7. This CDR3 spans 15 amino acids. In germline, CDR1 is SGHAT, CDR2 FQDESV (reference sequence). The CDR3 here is CASSLSSGGADEQFF. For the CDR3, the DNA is TGTGCCAGCAGCCTGTCTAGCGGGGGGGCCGATGAGCAGTTCTTC.

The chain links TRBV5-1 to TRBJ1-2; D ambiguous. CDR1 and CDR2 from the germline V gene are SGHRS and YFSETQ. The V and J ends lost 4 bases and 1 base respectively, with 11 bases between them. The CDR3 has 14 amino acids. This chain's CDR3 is CASSAGSLNYGYTF. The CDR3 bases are TGCGCCAGCAGCGCCGGGAGCCTTAACTATGGCTACACCTTC.

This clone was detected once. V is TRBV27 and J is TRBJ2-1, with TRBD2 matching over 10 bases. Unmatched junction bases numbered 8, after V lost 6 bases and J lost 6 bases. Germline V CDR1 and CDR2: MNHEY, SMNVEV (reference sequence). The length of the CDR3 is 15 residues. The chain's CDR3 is CASREREGRVNEQFF. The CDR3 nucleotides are TGTGCCAGCAGAGAGCGGGAGGGCCGTGTCAATGAGCAGTTCTTC.

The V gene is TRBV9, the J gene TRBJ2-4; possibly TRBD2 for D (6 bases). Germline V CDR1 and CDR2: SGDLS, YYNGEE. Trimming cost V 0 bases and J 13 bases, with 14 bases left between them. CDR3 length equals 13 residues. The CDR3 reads CASSVATGTHQYF. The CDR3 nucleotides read TGTGCCAGCAGCGTAGCTACCGGGACTCACCAGTACTTC.

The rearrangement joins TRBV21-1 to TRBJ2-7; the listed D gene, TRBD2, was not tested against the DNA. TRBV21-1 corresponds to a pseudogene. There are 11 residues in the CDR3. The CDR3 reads CATRTVDEQYF. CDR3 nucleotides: TGTGCCACACGGACTGTTGACGAGCAGTACTTC.

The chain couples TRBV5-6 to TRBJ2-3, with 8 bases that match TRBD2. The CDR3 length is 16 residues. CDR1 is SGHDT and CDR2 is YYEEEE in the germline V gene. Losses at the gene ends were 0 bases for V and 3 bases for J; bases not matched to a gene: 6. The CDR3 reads CASSLGTPGGTDTQYF. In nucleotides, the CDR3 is TGTGCCAGCAGCTTGGGAACACCGGGGGGGACAGATACGCAGTATTTT.

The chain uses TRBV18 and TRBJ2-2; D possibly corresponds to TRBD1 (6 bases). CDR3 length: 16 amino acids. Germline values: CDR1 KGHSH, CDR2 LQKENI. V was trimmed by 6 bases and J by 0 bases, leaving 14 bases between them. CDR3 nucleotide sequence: TGTGCCAGCTCGCCAACCACAGGGTCGAACACCGGGGAGCTGTTTTTT. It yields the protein CASSPTTGSNTGELFF.

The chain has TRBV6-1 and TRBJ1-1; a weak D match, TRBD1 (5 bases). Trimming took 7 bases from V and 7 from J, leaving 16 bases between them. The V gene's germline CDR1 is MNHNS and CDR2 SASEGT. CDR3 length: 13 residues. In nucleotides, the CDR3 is TGTGCCAGCAAACGGGGGTTAGGACGTGAAGCTTTCTTT. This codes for CASKRGLGREAFF.

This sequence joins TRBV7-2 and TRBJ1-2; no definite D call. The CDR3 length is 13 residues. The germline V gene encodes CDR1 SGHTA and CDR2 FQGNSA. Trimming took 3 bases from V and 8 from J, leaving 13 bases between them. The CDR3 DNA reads TGTGCCAGCAGCTTTAGCGGTGGGTTCGGCTACACCTTC. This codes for CASSFSGGFGYTF.

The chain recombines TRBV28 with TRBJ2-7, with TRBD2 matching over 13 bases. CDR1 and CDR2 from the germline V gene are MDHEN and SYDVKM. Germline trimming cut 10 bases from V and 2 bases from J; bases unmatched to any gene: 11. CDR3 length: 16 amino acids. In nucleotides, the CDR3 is TGTGCCATTCTCGGGCGGGGGACTAGCGGGGCCTACGAGCAGTACGTC. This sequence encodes CAILGRGTSGAYEQYV.

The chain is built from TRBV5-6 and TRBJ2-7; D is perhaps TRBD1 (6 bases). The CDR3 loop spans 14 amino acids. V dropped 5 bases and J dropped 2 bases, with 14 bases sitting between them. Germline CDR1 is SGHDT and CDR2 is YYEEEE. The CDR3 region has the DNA TGTGCCAGCAGGACCGGGACATTTACCTACGAGCAGTACTTC. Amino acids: CASRTGTFTYEQYF.

CDR3 region: CASSLGQIYEQYF. In DNA form, the CDR3 reads TGCGCCAGCAGCTTGGGACAGATCTACGAGCAGTACTTC. The rearrangement uses TRBV5-1 and TRBJ2-7; a possible D gene is TRBD1 (5 bases). The CDR3 runs to 13 residues. Per the germline V gene, CDR1 is SGHRS and CDR2 is YFSETQ. Trimming shortened V by 0 bases and J by 3 bases, and 7 bases separated the two germline ends. Based on the CDR3 plus reference TRBV5-1 and TRBJ2-7, the full variable domain is KAGVTQTPRYLIKTRGQQVTLSCSPISGHRSVSWYQQTPGQGLQFLFEYFSETQRNKGNFPGRFSGRQFSNSRSEMNVSTLELGDSALYLCASSLGQIYEQYFGPGTRLTVT.

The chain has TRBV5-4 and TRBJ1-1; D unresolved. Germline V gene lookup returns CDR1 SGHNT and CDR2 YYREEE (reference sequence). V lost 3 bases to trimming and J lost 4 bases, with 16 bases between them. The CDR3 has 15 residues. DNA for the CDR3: TGTGCCAGCAGCTCCGATATCAGCGGGGTCACTGAAGCTTTCTTT. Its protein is CASSSDISGVTEAFF.

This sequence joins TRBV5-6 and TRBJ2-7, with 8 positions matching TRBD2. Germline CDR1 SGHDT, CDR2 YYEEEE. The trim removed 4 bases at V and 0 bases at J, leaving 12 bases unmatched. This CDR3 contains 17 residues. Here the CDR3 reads CASSPGRGTSDSYEQYF. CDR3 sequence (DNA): TGTGCCAGCAGCCCCGGACGGGGGACTAGTGACTCCTACGAGCAGTACTTC.

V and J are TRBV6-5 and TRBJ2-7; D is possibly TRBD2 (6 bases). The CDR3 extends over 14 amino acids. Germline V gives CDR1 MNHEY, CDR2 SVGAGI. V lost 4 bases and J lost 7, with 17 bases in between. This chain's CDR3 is CASSFIGGSGEQYF. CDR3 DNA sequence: TGTGCCAGCAGTTTTATCGGAGGGAGTGGGGAGCAGTACTTC.

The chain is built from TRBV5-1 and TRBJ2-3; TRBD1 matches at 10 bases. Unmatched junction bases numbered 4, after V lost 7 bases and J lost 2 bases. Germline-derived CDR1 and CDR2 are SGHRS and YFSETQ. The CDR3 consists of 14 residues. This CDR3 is CASRGQGNTDTQYF. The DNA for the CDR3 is TGCGCCAGCCGGGGACAGGGGAACACAGATACGCAGTATTTT.

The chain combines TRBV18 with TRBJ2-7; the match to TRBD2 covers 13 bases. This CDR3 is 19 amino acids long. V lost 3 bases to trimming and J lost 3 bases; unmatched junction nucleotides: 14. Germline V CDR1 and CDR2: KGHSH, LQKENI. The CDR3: CASSPLPGTSGMTHYEQYF. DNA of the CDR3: TGTGCCAGCTCACCCTTACCCGGGACTAGCGGGATGACACACTACGAGCAGTACTTC.

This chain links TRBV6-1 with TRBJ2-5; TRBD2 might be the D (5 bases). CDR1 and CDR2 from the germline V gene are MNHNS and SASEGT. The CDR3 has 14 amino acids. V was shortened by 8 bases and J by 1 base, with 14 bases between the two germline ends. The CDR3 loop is CASREEVTQETQYF. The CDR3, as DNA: TGTGCCAGCCGAGAGGAGGTGACCCAAGAGACCCAGTACTTC.

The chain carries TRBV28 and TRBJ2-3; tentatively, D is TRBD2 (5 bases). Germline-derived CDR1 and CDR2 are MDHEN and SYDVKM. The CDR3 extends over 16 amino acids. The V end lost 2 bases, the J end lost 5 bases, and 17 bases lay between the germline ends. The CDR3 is CASSLVGRWIKDTQYF. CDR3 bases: TGTGCCAGCAGTTTAGTGGGGAGATGGATCAAAGATACGCAGTATTTT.

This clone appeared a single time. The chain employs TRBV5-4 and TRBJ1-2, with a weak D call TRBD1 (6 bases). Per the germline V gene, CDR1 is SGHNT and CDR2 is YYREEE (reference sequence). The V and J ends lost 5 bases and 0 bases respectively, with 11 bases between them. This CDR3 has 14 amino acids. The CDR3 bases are TGTGCCAGCAGTAAGGACAGTTCTAACTATGGCTACACCTTC. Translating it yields CASSKDSSNYGYTF.

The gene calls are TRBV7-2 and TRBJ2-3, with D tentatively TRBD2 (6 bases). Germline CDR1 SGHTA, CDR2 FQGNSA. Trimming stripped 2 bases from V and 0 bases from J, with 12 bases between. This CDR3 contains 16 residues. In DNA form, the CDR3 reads TGTGCCAGCAGCTTAAGAATGGGGGGAAGCACAGATACGCAGTATTTT. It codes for CASSLRMGGSTDTQYF.

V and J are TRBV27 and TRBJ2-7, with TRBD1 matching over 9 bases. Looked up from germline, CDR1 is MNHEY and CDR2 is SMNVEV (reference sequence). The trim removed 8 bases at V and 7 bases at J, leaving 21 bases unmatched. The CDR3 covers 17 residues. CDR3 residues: CASCTLGAGTGWSEQYF. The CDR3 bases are TGTGCCAGCTGCACCCTTGGGGCCGGGACAGGGTGGAGTGAGCAGTACTTC.

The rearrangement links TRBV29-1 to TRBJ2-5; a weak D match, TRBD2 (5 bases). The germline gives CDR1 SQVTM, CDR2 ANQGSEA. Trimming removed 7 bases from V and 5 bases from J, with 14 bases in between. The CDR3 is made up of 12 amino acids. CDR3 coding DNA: TGCAGCGGGTCGGGGAATCGGGAGACCCAGTACTTC. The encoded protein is CSGSGNRETQYF.